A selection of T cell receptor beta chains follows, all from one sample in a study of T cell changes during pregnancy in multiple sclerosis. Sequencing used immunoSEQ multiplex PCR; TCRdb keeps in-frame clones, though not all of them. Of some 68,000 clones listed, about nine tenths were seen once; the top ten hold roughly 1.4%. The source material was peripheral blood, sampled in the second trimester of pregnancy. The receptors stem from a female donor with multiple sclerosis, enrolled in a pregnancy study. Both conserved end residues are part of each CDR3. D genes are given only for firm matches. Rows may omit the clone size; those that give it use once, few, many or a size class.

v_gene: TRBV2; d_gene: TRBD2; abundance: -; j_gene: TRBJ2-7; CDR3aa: CASRPGLAGVEQYF; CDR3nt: TGTGCCAGCAGGCCGGGACTAGCGGGAGTGGAGCAGTACTTC
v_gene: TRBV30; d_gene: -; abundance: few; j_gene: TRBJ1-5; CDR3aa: CAWSKGVLEVQPQHF; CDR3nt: TGTGCCTGGAGTAAAGGGGTCCTTGAGGTTCAGCCCCAGCATTTT
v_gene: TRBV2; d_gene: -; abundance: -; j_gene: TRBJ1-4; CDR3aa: CASSEIRGSNEKLFF; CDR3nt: TGTGCCAGCAGTGAAATCCGGGGGAGTAATGAAAAACTGTTTTTT
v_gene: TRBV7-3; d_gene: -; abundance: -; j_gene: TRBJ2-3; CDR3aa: CASSPGHHTDTQYF; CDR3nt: TGTGCCAGCAGCCCGGGACACCACACAGATACGCAGTATTTT
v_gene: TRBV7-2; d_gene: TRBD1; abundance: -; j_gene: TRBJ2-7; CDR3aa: CASSLVSGQGSYEQYF; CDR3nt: TGTGCCAGCAGCTTAGTGTCAGGACAGGGGTCCTACGAGCAGTACTTC
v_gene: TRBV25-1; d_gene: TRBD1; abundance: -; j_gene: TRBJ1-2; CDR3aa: CASSKGRDRGDYGYTF; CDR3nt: TGTGCCAGCAGTAAGGGGCGGGACAGAGGGGACTATGGCTACACCTTC
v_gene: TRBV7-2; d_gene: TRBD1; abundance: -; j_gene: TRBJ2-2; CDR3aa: CASSQGADTGELFF; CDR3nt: TGTGCCAGCAGCCAGGGGGCCGACACCGGGGAGCTGTTTTTT
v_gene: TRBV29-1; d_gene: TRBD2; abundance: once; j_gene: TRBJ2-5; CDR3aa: CSVDGREGLQETQYF; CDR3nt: TGCAGCGTTGACGGCCGGGAGGGCCTCCAAGAGACCCAGTACTTC
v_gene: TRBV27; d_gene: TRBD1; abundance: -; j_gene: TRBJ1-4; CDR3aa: CASSQGTGGEKLFF; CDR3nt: TGTGCCAGCAGTCAAGGGACAGGGGGGGAAAAACTGTTTTTT
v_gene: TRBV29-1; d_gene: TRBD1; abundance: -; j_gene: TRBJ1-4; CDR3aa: CSGGETGTGGEKLFF; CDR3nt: TGCAGCGGGGGGGAGACGGGGACAGGGGGCGAAAAACTGTTTTTT
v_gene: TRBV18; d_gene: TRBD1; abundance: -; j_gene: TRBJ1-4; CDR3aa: CASSPLTGLTQAEELFF; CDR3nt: TGTGCCAGCTCACCTTTGACAGGGTTAACCCAAGCAGAGGAACTGTTTTTT
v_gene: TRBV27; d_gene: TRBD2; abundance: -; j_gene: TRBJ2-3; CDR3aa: CASKREGFGARTDTQYF; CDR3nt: TGTGCCAGCAAGCGGGAGGGCTTTGGCGCCCGCACAGATACGCAGTATTTT
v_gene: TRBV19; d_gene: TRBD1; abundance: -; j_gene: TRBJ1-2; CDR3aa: CARPGRGQGEGYGYTF; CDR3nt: TGTGCCAGGCCCGGGCGGGGACAGGGCGAGGGCTATGGCTACACCTTC
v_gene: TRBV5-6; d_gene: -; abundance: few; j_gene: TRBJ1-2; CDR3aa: CASSPSQINYGYTF; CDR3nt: TGTGCCAGCAGCCCATCCCAGATAAACTATGGCTACACCTTC
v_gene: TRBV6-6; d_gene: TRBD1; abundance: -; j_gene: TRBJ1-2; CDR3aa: CASSYPDRGGGYTF; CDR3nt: TGTGCCAGCAGTTACCCCGACAGGGGTGGAGGCTACACCTTC
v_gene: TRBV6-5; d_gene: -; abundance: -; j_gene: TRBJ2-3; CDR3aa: CASSYGEGADTQYF; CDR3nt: TGTGCCAGCAGTTACGGGGAGGGGGCAGATACGCAGTATTTT
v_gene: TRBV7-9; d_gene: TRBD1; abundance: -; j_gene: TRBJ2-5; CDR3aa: CASSPSDRGWQETQYF; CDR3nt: TGTGCCAGCAGCCCTTCAGACAGGGGATGGCAAGAGACCCAGTACTTC
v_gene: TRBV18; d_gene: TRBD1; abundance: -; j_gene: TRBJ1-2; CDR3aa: CASSPSSVSTGVVAGYTF; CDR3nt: TGTGCCAGCTCACCTTCGTCGGTTTCGACAGGGGTTGTTGCTGGCTACACCTTC
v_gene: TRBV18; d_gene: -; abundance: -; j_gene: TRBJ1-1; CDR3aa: CASSPPILTAEAFF; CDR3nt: TGTGCCAGCTCACCACCGATTTTAACGGCTGAAGCTTTCTTT
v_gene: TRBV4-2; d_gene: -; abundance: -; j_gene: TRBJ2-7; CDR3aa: CASSHVLTGGQTYEQYF; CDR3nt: TGTGCCAGCAGCCACGTACTCACGGGGGGCCAGACCTACGAGCAGTACTTC
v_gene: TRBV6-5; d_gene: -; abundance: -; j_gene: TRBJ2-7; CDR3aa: CASSYFPTVPYEQYF; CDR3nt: TGTGCCAGCAGTTACTTTCCGACAGTCCCCTACGAGCAGTACTTC
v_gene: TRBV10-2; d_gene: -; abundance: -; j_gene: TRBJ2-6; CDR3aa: CASRAGGANVLTF; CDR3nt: TGCGCCAGCCGGGCGGGTGGGGCCAACGTCCTGACTTTC
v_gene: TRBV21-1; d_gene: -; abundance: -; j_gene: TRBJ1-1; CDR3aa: CASSKASRGDTEAFF; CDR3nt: TGTGCCAGCAGCAAAGCATCCAGGGGGGACACTGAAGCTTTCTTT
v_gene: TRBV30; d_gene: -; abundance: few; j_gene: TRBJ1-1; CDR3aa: CAWSVGVTAFF; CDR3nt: TGTGCCTGGAGTGTAGGGGTGACGGCTTTCTTT
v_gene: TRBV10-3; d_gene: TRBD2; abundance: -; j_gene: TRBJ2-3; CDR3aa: CAISLAGGSTDTQYF; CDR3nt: TGTGCCATCTCCCTAGCGGGGGGGAGCACAGATACGCAGTATTTT
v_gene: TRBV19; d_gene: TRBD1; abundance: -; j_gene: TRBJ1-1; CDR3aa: CASSGQGLVTEAFF; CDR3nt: TGTGCCAGTTCGGGACAGGGGCTTGTCACTGAAGCTTTCTTT
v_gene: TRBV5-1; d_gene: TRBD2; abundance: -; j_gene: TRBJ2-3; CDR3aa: CASSLAASGGKGTDTQYF; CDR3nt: TGCGCCAGCAGCTTGGCCGCTAGCGGGGGGAAAGGCACAGATACGCAGTATTTT
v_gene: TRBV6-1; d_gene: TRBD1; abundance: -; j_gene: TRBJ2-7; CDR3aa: CASARDRGSNEQYF; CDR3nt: TGTGCCAGCGCCCGTGACAGGGGGTCTAACGAGCAGTACTTC
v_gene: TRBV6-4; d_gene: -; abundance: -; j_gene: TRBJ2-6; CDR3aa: CASSDDRGSGANVLTF; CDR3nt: TGTGCCAGCAGTGACGATAGGGGGTCTGGGGCCAACGTCCTGACTTTC
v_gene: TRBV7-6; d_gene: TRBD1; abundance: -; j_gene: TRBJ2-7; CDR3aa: CASSPTGQGITGQYF; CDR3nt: TGTGCCAGCAGCCCCACTGGACAGGGAATAACGGGGCAGTACTTC
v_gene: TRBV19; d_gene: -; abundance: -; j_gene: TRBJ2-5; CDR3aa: CASGQQETQYF; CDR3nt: TGTGCCAGTGGACAGCAAGAGACCCAGTACTTC
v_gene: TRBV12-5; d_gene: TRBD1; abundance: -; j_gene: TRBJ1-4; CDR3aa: CASGPGGMGEKLFF; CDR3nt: TGTGCTAGTGGTCCAGGGGGTATGGGAGAAAAACTGTTTTTT
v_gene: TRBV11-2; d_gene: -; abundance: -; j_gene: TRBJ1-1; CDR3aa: CASSLLQGAEAFF; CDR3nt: TGTGCCAGCAGCTTATTACAGGGCGCTGAAGCTTTCTTT
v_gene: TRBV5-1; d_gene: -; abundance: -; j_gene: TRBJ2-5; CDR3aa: CASSLASKETQYF; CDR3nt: TGCGCCAGCAGCTTGGCCAGTAAAGAGACCCAGTACTTC
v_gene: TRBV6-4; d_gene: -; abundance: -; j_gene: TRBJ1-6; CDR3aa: CASSLPSRARDNSPLHF; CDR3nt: TGTGCCAGCAGCCTACCTTCCAGGGCCCGGGATAATTCACCCCTCCACTTT
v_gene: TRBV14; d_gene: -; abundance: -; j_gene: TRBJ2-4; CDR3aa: CASSQAAGSAKNIQYF; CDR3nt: TGTGCCAGCAGCCAAGCAGCAGGGTCAGCCAAAAACATTCAGTACTTC
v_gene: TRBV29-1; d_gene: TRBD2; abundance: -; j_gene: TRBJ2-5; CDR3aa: CSVEDTGTSGGGGSGTQYF; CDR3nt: TGCAGCGTTGAAGATACCGGGACTAGCGGGGGGGGAGGTTCAGGGACCCAGTACTTC
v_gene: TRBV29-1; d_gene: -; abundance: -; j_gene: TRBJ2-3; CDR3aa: CSVGSEVRDTQYF; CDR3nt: TGCAGCGTTGGATCTGAGGTCCGGGATACGCAGTATTTT
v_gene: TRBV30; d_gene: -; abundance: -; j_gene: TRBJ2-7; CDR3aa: CAWGLATYEQYF; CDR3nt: TGTGCCTGGGGGTTAGCGACCTACGAGCAGTACTTC
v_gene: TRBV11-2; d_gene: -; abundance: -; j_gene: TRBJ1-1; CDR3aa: CASSLVKGGVAEAFF; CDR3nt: TGTGCCAGCAGCTTAGTAAAAGGGGGAGTAGCTGAAGCTTTCTTT
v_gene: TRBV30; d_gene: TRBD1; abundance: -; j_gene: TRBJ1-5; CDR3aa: CAWSGTGPVNQPQHF; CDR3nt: TGTGCCTGGAGTGGGACAGGGCCTGTAAATCAGCCCCAGCATTTT
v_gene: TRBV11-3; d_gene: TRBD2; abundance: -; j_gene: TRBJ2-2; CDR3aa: CASSPRGRGVFGELFF; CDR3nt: TGTGCCAGCAGCCCGCGGGGGCGGGGGGTTTTCGGGGAGCTGTTTTTT